This TCR beta chain is drawn from a study of PD-1 blockade in classical Hodgkin lymphoma (dated by TCRdb to between 2020 and 2021). Background for the entire study: A peripheral blood immune signature of response to PD-1 blockade in classical Hodgkin lymphoma was defined using TCR beta sequencing and CyTOF. Study-wide conclusions, independent of this receptor: The study covered only a single clinical trial cohort, and the causes of the repertoire differences, possibly disease activity or prior therapy, were still not defined. Baseline TCR diversity was reported to be lower in newly diagnosed patients than in healthy donors and to be lower still in relapsed/refractory patients.

The sample's time point label, decoded: newly diagnosed, previously untreated cHL patient sample. CD4+ T cells were purified from thawed PBMCs by magnetic negative selection with a Miltenyi CD4+ T cell isolation kit. To serve as a comparison group for the relapsed/refractory trial patients, PBMCs were sequenced from patients with newly diagnosed, previously untreated classical Hodgkin lymphoma. Peripheral blood was collected in 8 mL Vacutainer Cell Preparation Tubes, from which PBMCs were isolated by centrifugation and then cryopreserved. Purified CD4+ and CD8+ fractions were prepared only for cases with an additional available PBMC sample. Magnetically labelled cells were removed on LS columns in a quadroMACS separator, and the flow-through was retained as the purified fraction. Genomic DNA was isolated using the Qiagen DNeasy kit from unsorted PBMCs as well as from negatively selected CD4+ and CD8+ fractions. TCR beta CDR3 regions were amplified by immunoSEQ multiplex PCR using primers annealing to V and J segments. Amplification bias was minimized using a synthetic immune receptor repertoire, and residual bias was removed computationally after sequencing. As for the original processing: Repertoire diversity was quantified as the Shannon entropy index using custom Python scripts. Unsorted, CD4+ and CD8+ repertoires were examined separately, except in combined analyses, for which CD4+ and CD8+ sequences were merged in silico. This immuneACCESS table, as held by TCRdb, lists in-frame sequences with V and J called but not all clones. Of the missing ones, under half trace to an unresolved V gene in checked studies; the others have no known cause. The V and J calls and clone size were taken over from that table, and D and trimming were inferred from the DNA. The sample includes 15,000 to 25,000 clones, with approximately 82% observed a single time. The ten top clones hold roughly 1.2% of the sample.

Notes on this clone: It lacks a known antigen. Base qualities are not recorded, but no much larger clone differs from it by a single base.

V is pared back by 6 bases and J by 11 bases, with 16 bases lying between the germline termini. From the germline V gene, CDR1 is WSHSY and CDR2 is SAAADI. From cysteine to phenylalanine, the CDR3 is 12 amino acids long. Here the CDR3 DNA is all that survives: 36 bases in frame from base 1. The TCR originated in a human donor with classical Hodgkin lymphoma. Sequenced material: CD4+ T cells from blood. The V gene is TRBV10-2 and the J gene is TRBJ1-1; no D gene call is confident. The base sequence is TGCGCCAGCAGCCACAGCGCCGCGGGGGCTTTCTTT. This encodes CASSHSAAGAFF.